This TCR beta chain came from a study of blood T cell repertoires in COVID-19. Overall study: The samples span acute and convalescent COVID-19 from the United States, Italy and Spain. From T cells, B-cell-depleted T cells, or PBMCs came the material, which was cDNA or gDNA.

As originally analysed: Reference gene primer amplification gave nucleated cell count estimates. Profiling relied on immunoSEQ multiplex PCR, and the TCRdb table lists in-frame clones only, not all of them. V and J calls and clone size follow that table, whereas D and trimming were derived from the DNA. Of under 90,000 clones listed, 60% to 80% are singletons. For this clone: The sample contains more than one DNA sequence encoding this CDR3.

Germline V CDR1 and CDR2: MNHEY, SVGAGI. This CDR3 contains 15 residues. Deletions cut 5 bases from V and 4 bases from J, with 14 bases between. Sample: peripheral blood. V is TRBV6-5 and J is TRBJ1-4, with TRBD1 as a possible D gene (6 bases). This TCR was sampled from a human donor in a cohort sampled during active COVID-19. The CDR3 region has the DNA TGTGCCAGCAGTATTAGGACAGCCTTTAATGAAAAACTGTTTTTT. This codes for CASSIRTAFNEKLFF.